This T cell receptor beta chain was sequenced in a study of blood T cell repertoires in COVID-19. On the study more broadly: Sites in the United States, Italy and Spain provided acute and convalescent COVID-19 samples.

This CDR3 has 17 amino acids. V was clipped by 5 bases and J by 5 bases; unmatched bases: 16. Germline assignment: CDR1 MGHDK and CDR2 SYGVNS. This clone was counted a few times. How the authors handled the data: Quantification of nucleated cells was approximated via reference gene primer amplification. Profiled with immunoSEQ multiplex PCR; TCRdb holds only in-frame clones, not every one. That table is the source of V, J and clone size, and D and trimming were worked out from the DNA. The profile shows 90,000 or so clones, around four fifths of them singletons. The chain joins TRBV25-1 to TRBJ2-7, with TRBD1 matching 9 bases. This sequence was found in a human donor in a cohort sampled during active COVID-19. Sequences were obtained from peripheral blood. CDR3 residues: CASSPRVGQGTDDEQYF. CDR3 in DNA: TGTGCCAGCAGTCCACGTGTGGGACAGGGAACCGATGACGAGCAGTACTTC.